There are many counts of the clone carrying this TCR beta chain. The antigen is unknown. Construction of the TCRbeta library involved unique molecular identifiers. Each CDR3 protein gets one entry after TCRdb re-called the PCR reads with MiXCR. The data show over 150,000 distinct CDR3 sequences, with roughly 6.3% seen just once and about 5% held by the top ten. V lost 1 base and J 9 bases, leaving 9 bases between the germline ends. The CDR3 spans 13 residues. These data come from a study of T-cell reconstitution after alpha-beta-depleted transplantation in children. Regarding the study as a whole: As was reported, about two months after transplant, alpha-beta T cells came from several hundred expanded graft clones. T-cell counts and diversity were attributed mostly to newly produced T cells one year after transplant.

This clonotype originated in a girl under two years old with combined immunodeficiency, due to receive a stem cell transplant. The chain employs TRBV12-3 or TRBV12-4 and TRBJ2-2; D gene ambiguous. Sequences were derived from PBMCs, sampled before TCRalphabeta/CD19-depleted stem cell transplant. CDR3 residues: CASSLVASWELFF. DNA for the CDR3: TGTGCCAGCAGTTTAGTGGCGTCGTGGGAGCTGTTTTTT.